The 10 T cell receptor beta chains listed next were all sequenced from one sample in a study of graft-versus-host responses after intestinal transplantation. These receptors have no identified antigens. Sequencing was performed with immunoSEQ multiplex PCR; in TCRdb, only in-frame clones are kept and a portion is missing. The sample contains about 70,000 clones, approximately 84% of which appear only once. Material: unstimulated CD4+ T cells sorted from spleen or lymph node cells, obtained before transplant. The receptors were gathered from a human donor who was the organ donor for an intestinal transplant.

V and J are TRBV6-4 and TRBJ1-2, with a weak D call TRBD1 (5 bases). The germline V and J ends were trimmed by 2 bases and 5 bases, with 12 bases remaining between them. The CDR3 totals 14 residues. CDR1 is MRHNA and CDR2 is SNTAGT in the germline V gene. The CDR3 DNA reads TGTGCCAGCAGTGACGGGGCAGCCCCGTATGGCTACACCTTC. Protein: CASSDGAAPYGYTF.

The rearrangement links TRBV9 to TRBJ2-2, with D possibly being TRBD1 (6 bases). Germline CDR1 SGDLS, CDR2 YYNGEE. There are 16 residues in the CDR3. V dropped 1 base and J dropped 0 bases, with 10 bases sitting between them. CDR3: CASSVIPGANTGELFF. The CDR3 DNA sequence: TGTGCCAGCAGCGTAATCCCAGGGGCGAACACCGGGGAGCTGTTTTTT.

The chain joins TRBV5-6 to TRBJ2-1; TRBD2 is a possible D gene (5 bases). The CDR3 extends over 14 amino acids. Trimming stripped 7 bases from V and 10 bases from J, with 21 bases between. Germline V gene data show CDR1 as SGHDT and CDR2 as YYEEEE. CDR3 sequence (DNA): TGTGCCAGCGCGTCCGAGGGATCCAATTTGGAGCAGTTCTTC. Translation gives CASASEGSNLEQFF.

V gene TRBV7-9 combines with J gene TRBJ1-4; D possibly corresponds to TRBD1 (5 bases). Per the germline V gene, CDR1 is SEHNR and CDR2 is FQNEAQ (reference sequence). V was cut by 1 base and J by 2 bases, with 8 bases left in between. The CDR3 length is 15 residues. The CDR3: CASSLEAGTNEKLFF. For the CDR3, the DNA is TGTGCCAGCAGCTTAGAGGCAGGGACTAATGAAAAACTGTTTTTT.

The chain is built from TRBV14 and TRBJ1-2; the D gene is possibly TRBD1 (6 bases). Germline-derived CDR1 and CDR2 are SGHDN and FVKESK. The germline V and J ends were trimmed by 1 base and 7 bases, with 16 bases remaining between them. The CDR3 runs 15 residues. CDR3 nucleotide sequence: TGTGCCAGCAGCCAAGCAGCAGGGGTATGGCGTGGCTACACCTTC. Its translation is CASSQAAGVWRGYTF.

The chain links TRBV15 to TRBJ2-7; D possibly corresponds to TRBD2 (6 bases). The germline CDR1 and CDR2 sequences are LNHNV and YYDKDF (reference sequence). V dropped 1 base and J dropped 3 bases, with 13 bases sitting between them. The CDR3 loop spans 15 amino acids. The CDR3 sequence: CATSRGRGNYYEQYV. The CDR3 coding sequence is TGTGCCACCAGCAGAGGACGGGGGAATTACTACGAGCAGTACGTC.

V is TRBV7-2 and J is TRBJ1-6; 7 nucleotides line up with TRBD1. The V segment lost 1 base and the J segment 7 bases; nucleotides outside the gene matches: 4. Germline V CDR1 and CDR2: SGHTA, FQGNSA. The CDR3 loop spans 15 amino acids. CDR3 sequence reads: CASSLGGQRNSPLHF. The CDR3 nucleotides read TGTGCCAGCAGCTTAGGGGGACAGAGGAATTCACCCCTCCACTTT.

This clone was detected only once. The J gene is TRBJ1-6, the V gene TRBV6-5; D unclear. V was clipped by 5 bases and J by 9 bases, with 17 bases between them. The germline V gene has CDR1 MNHEY and CDR2 SVGAGI. This CDR3 spans 15 amino acids. The CDR3 here is CASSPREGISSPLHF. In DNA form, the CDR3 reads TGTGCCAGCAGTCCCCGGGAGGGCATTAGTTCACCCCTCCACTTT.

The CDR3 protein is CASSLGGTGSGGNTIYF. CDR3 sequence (DNA): TGCGCCAGCAGCTTGGGGGGGACAGGTTCAGGTGGAAACACCATATATTTT. The V and J genes are TRBV5-1 and TRBJ1-3; 8 nucleotides align to TRBD1. Germline trimming cut 0 bases from V and 3 bases from J; bases unmatched to any gene: 8. This CDR3 has 17 residues. CDR1 is SGHRS and CDR2 is YFSETQ in the germline V gene.

This chain uses TRBV4-3 with TRBJ1-4; D is ambiguous. The CDR3 is 15 amino acids. Germline V lookup: CDR1 LGHNA, CDR2 YSLEER. V gave up 5 bases and J gave up 4 bases, with 14 bases separating them. The DNA of the CDR3 is TGCGCCAGCAGCTTTCGACCGAGCGTTAATGAAAAACTGTTTTTT. As protein: CASSFRPSVNEKLFF.